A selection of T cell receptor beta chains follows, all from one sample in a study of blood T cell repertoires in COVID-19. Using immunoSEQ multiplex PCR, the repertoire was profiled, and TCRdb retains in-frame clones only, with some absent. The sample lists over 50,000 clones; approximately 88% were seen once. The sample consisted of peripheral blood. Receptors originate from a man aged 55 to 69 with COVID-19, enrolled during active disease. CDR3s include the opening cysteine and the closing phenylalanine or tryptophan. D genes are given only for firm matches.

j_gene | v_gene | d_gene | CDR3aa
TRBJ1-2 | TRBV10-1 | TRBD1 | CASSGQGSAGYTF
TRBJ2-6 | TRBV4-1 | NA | CASSQYVLVRSSGANVLTF
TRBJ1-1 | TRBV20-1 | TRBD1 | CSAGPGQAAFF
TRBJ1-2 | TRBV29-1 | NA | CSVVGGRSYGYTF
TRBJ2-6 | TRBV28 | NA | CASSLRQGLAGANVLTF
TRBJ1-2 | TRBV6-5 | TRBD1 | CASRSTGEGYGYTF
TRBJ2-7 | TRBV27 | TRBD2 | CASSLTGGREQYF
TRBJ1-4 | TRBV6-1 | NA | CASSEGRNEKLFF
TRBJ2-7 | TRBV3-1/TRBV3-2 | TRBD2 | CASRQGTSGTYEQYF
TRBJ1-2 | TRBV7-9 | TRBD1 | CASNPGGNYGYTF
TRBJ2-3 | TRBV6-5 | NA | CASRGPSTDTQYF
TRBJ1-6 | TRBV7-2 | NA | CASSLDSSYNSPLHF
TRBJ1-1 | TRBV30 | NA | CAWSHMNTEAFF
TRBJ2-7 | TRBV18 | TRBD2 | CASSPNSGAYEQYF
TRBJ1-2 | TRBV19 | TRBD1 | CASSIGYGQDGYTF
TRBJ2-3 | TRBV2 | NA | CASSGGFLTDTQYF
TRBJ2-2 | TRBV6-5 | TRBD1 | CASSIQGSNTGELFF
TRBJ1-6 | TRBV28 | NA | CASSLGGGTFNSPLHF